The 28 T cell receptor beta chains reported below all come from one sample, sequenced in a study of T cells in Graves' hyperthyroidism and ophthalmopathy (dated by TCRdb to between 2018 and 2021). The method was multiplex PCR. The data were produced on an Illumina HiSeq 2000. The TCR beta CDR3 regions were amplified from RNA transcripts. For the first round of RT-PCR on the TCR CDR3, the HTBI primer set was used together with the Qiagen OneStep RT-PCR kit. The public reads were reprocessed in TCRdb via fastp at Q25 and MiXCR, keeping in-frame beta chains. A single entry per CDR3 protein holds the most common genes and DNA from its merged rows. The sample table holds about 420,000 distinct CDR3 sequences, of which approximately 15% were seen once. The top ten constitute less than 6.5% of the sample. The sample comprised blood. The receptors come from a woman between 18 and 29 years old with Graves' hyperthyroidism.

This clonotype has a count of ten or more. This sequence joins TRBV3-1 and TRBJ1-2; 7 positions match TRBD1. The junction had 0 bases not matched to a gene; V was cut back by 2 bases and J by 3 bases. Germline V lookup: CDR1 LGHDT, CDR2 YNNKEL (reference sequence). The CDR3 has 13 residues. CDR3 region: CASSQTGDYGYTF. The CDR3 DNA reads TGTGCCAGCAGCCAAACAGGGGACTATGGCTACACCTTC. The whole variable domain, filled in from reference TRBV3-1 and TRBJ1-2, reads DTAVSQTPKYLVTQMGNDKSIKCEQNLGHDTMYWYKQDSKKFLKIMFSYNNKELIINETVPNRFSPKSPDKAHLNLHINSLELGDSAVYFCASSQTGDYGYTFGSGTRLTVV.

This clonotype is a singleton in its sample. The chain links TRBV11-2 to TRBJ1-6; D is ambiguous. Germline V gene lookup returns CDR1 SGHAT and CDR2 FQNNGV. The V end lost 4 bases, the J end lost 7 bases, and 14 bases lay between the germline ends. CDR3 length equals 15 residues. CDR3: CASSSDTLGNSPLHF. The CDR3 DNA is TGTGCCAGCAGCTCAGACACCCTGGGAAATTCACCCCTCCACTTT.

This clonotype was seen ten or more times. The J gene is TRBJ1-4, the V gene TRBV3-1; tentatively, D is TRBD1 (6 bases). There are 15 residues in the CDR3. The germline gives CDR1 LGHDT, CDR2 YNNKEL (reference sequence). The V gene lost 5 bases and the J gene lost 8 bases, with 18 bases spanning the gap. The CDR3 sequence is CASSARPGETEKLFF. The CDR3 DNA sequence: TGTGCCAGCAGCGCCCGGCCAGGGGAAACCGAAAAACTGTTTTTT.

This clonotype has more than one count but fewer than ten. The chain couples TRBV10-3 to TRBJ1-1; D is uncertain. This CDR3 region has 14 residues. V gave up 7 bases and J gave up 1 base, with 13 bases separating them. Germline values: CDR1 ENHRY, CDR2 SYGVKD. This CDR3 is CAITSGRRNTEAFF. The CDR3 coding sequence is TGTGCCATCACTTCCGGACGTAGGAACACTGAAGCTTTCTTT.

This clonotype came up a few times. This chain joins TRBV10-1 and TRBJ2-1; D is perhaps TRBD2 (5 bases). This CDR3 region has 16 residues. Germline V gene data show CDR1 as WNHNN and CDR2 as SYGVQD (reference sequence). The V gene lost 0 bases and the J gene lost 0 bases, with 9 bases spanning the gap. The CDR3 DNA sequence: TGCGCCAGCAGTGAGTCAACGGGAAACTCCTACAATGAGCAGTTCTTC. Its translation: CASSESTGNSYNEQFF.

Remarks on this clonotype: This may be a read error: a much more frequent sequence differs by one nucleotide. The chain links TRBV5-6 to TRBJ2-7, with D perhaps TRBD2 (6 bases). In germline, CDR1 is SGHDT, CDR2 YYEEEE. The CDR3 is 13 residues long. CDR3: CANSSGDHDEQYF. DNA of the CDR3: TGTGCCAACAGCTCGGGGGATCATGACGAGCAGTACTTC.

At least ten counts were recorded for this clonotype. V is TRBV19 and J is TRBJ2-7, with 9 bases aligning to TRBD1. Germline CDR1 is LNHDA and CDR2 is SQIVND (reference sequence). CDR3 size: 15 residues. V lost 5 bases to trimming and J lost 2 bases; unmatched junction nucleotides: 7. The CDR3 coding sequence is TGTGCCAGTAGTTCTTCCGGGACAGGGCCCTACGAGCAGTACTTC. Its translation: CASSSSGTGPYEQYF. The full variable domain, its missing parts supplied by reference TRBV19 and TRBJ2-7, is DGGITQSPKYLFRKEGQNVTLSCEQNLNHDAMYWYRQDPGQGLRLIYYSQIVNDFQKGDIAEGYSVSREKKESFPLTVTSAQKNPTAFYLCASSSSGTGPYEQYFGPGTRLTVT.

This clonotype was seen many times. J is TRBJ1-1 and V is TRBV2; a possible D gene is TRBD1 (5 bases). Trimming pared 7 bases from V and 1 base from J, leaving 10 bases between. Germline CDR1 reads SNHLY; CDR2 reads FYNNEI. The CDR3 totals 13 residues. This CDR3 reads CASMRDENTEAFF. The CDR3 region has the DNA TGTGCCAGCATGCGGGACGAGAACACTGAAGCTTTCTTT.

This rearrangement joins TRBV7-9 to TRBJ2-5; TRBD1 agrees at 7 bases. Germline CDR1 reads SEHNR; CDR2 reads FQNEAQ (reference sequence). This CDR3 spans 13 amino acids. The CDR3 DNA follows: TGTGCAGTCCGTGACAGGGATAAAGAGACCCAGTACTTC. It specifies CAVRDRDKETQYF.

The chain is built from TRBV11-1 and TRBJ1-1, with D possibly being TRBD1 (5 bases). CDR3 length: 14 residues. Trimming left V 1 base short and J 2 bases short, with 8 bases between. Germline CDR1 is SGHAT and CDR2 is FQDESV (reference sequence). CDR3 amino acids: CASSLGQINTEAFF. The CDR3 DNA follows: TGTGCCAGCAGCTTAGGACAGATTAACACTGAAGCTTTCTTT.

This clonotype was detected many times. The CDR3 sequence: CASSEDPQGEQYF. CDR3 nucleotide sequence: TGCGCCAGCAGTGAGGACCCTCAGGGGGAGCAGTACTTC. The gene calls are TRBV10-1 and TRBJ2-7; TRBD1 is a possible D gene (6 bases). The CDR3 is 13 residues long. The V end was cut by 2 bases, the J end by 7 bases, with 12 bases between. Germline V gives CDR1 WNHNN, CDR2 SYGVQD (reference sequence).

The J gene is TRBJ2-1, the V gene TRBV30; D is unresolved. Germline V lookup: CDR1 GTSNPN, CDR2 SVGIG (reference sequence). This CDR3 has 17 amino acids. V lost 3 bases and J lost 2, with 20 bases in between. The CDR3 DNA is TGTGCCTGGAGCCTAGTGGGAATAAGATCCACCTACAATGAGCAGTTCTTC. Its protein product is CAWSLVGIRSTYNEQFF.

This clonotype came up many times. The rearrangement uses TRBV18 and TRBJ2-3; weak D call: TRBD2 (5 bases). This CDR3 is 13 amino acids long. The V and J ends lost 4 bases and 2 bases respectively, with 7 bases between them. Germline V gives CDR1 KGHSH, CDR2 LQKENI. CDR3 loop: CASSLRDTDTQYF. The CDR3 region has the DNA TGTGCCAGCTCACTACGGGACACAGATACGCAGTATTTT.

The sample holds many counts of this clonotype. This chain joins TRBV28 and TRBJ1-5; perhaps TRBD1 as D (5 bases). Germline CDR1 is MDHEN and CDR2 is SYDVKM. Trimming took 3 bases from V and 11 from J, leaving 23 bases between them. The CDR3 length is 16 residues. The CDR3 DNA reads TGTGCCAGCAGTTTCGTCCGGACACATCCCAGCCCGGCCCAGCATTTT. Its protein product is CASSFVRTHPSPAQHF. The whole variable domain, filled in from reference TRBV28 and TRBJ1-5, reads DVKVTQSSRYLVKRTGEKVFLECVQDMDHENMFWYRQDPGLGLRLIYFSYDVKMKEKGDIPEGYSVSREKKERFSLILESASTNQTSMYLCASSFVRTHPSPAQHFGDGTRLSIL.

The table lists this clonotype with a few counts. The chain carries TRBV28 and TRBJ2-5, with D unclear. This CDR3 region has 14 residues. V lost 6 bases and J lost 7, with 18 bases in between. Germline values: CDR1 MDHEN, CDR2 SYDVKM. For the CDR3, the DNA is TGTGCCAGCAGCTTGACCCAACCCGAAGGGACCCAGTACTTC. This sequence encodes CASSLTQPEGTQYF. Full variable domain (remainder filled in from reference TRBV28 and TRBJ2-5): DVKVTQSSRYLVKRTGEKVFLECVQDMDHENMFWYRQDPGLGLRLIYFSYDVKMKEKGDIPEGYSVSREKKERFSLILESASTNQTSMYLCASSLTQPEGTQYFGPGTRLLVL.

The V gene is TRBV19, the J gene TRBJ2-1; TRBD1 agrees at 7 bases. CDR3 length equals 16 residues. V dropped 7 bases and J dropped 0; count of bases not matched to a gene: 9. CDR1 is LNHDA and CDR2 is SQIVND in the germline V gene (reference sequence). CDR3 nucleotides: TGTGCCAGTACCCTAGGACAGGAGAGCTCCTACAATGAGCAGTTCTTC. Encoded protein: CASTLGQESSYNEQFF.

V and J are TRBV14 and TRBJ2-1; TRBD2 aligns across 12 bases. The CDR3 loop spans 15 amino acids. Germline CDR1 is SGHDN and CDR2 is FVKESK. V dropped 5 bases and J dropped 6; count of bases not matched to a gene: 5. The CDR3 spells CASSSLAGGLNEQFF. DNA of the CDR3: TGTGCCAGCAGCTCACTAGCGGGAGGCCTCAATGAGCAGTTCTTC. Full variable domain (missing parts from reference TRBV14 and TRBJ2-1): EAGVTQFPSHSVIEKGQTVTLRCDPISGHDNLYWYRRVMGKEIKFLLHFVKESKQDESGMPNNRFLAERTGGTYSTLKVQPAELEDSGVYFCASSSLAGGLNEQFFGPGTRLTVL.

This clonotype was observed many times. The chain carries TRBV7-2 and TRBJ2-7, with 13 bases that match TRBD2. The CDR3 runs to 15 residues. Looked up from germline, CDR1 is SGHTA and CDR2 is FQGNSA. V trimming: 4 bases; J trimming: 6 bases; junction bases outside the gene matches: 6. The DNA for the CDR3 is TGTGCCAGCAGCTCGCGGACTAGCGGGAGAACCGAGCAGTACTTC. It translates to CASSSRTSGRTEQYF.

This clonotype has at least ten counts. The chain recombines TRBV5-1 with TRBJ1-5; 9 bases match TRBD1. Germline assignment: CDR1 SGHRS and CDR2 YFSETQ. The CDR3 is 15 amino acids. Germline trimming cut 4 bases from V and 7 bases from J; bases unmatched to any gene: 9. CDR3 protein: CASSPGDRVFQPQHF. Here the CDR3 DNA reads TGCGCCAGCAGCCCCGGGGACAGGGTCTTCCAGCCCCAGCATTTT.

The genes are TRBV6-2 or TRBV6-3 and TRBJ2-1; 12 bases match TRBD2. The CDR3 is made up of 15 amino acids. Germline CDR1 and CDR2: MNHEY and SVGEGT. Trimming removed 6 bases from V and 8 bases from J; junction bases left unmatched: 8. CDR3 nucleotides: TGTGCCAGCAGGCGACAGACTAGCGGGAGCTATGAGCAGTTCTTC. This encodes CASRRQTSGSYEQFF.

The gene calls are TRBV9 and TRBJ2-3, with no clear D. Germline V gene lookup returns CDR1 SGDLS and CDR2 YYNGEE. This CDR3 has 14 residues. V dropped 0 bases and J dropped 1 base, with 6 bases sitting between them. CDR3 region: CASSVAHGTDTQYF. In DNA form, the CDR3 reads TGTGCCAGCAGCGTAGCTCACGGCACAGATACGCAGTATTTT.

In this sample, this clonotype turned up many times. The rearrangement joins TRBV9 to TRBJ2-1, with D tentatively TRBD1 or TRBD2 (5 bases each). Per germline, CDR1 SGDLS and CDR2 YYNGEE. This CDR3 is 15 amino acids long. Trimming removed 4 bases from V and 6 bases from J, with 17 bases in between. CDR3 DNA: TGTGCCAGCAGCTTTTCCAGGGAGAGCCGCAATGAGCAGTTCTTC. Its translation is CASSFSRESRNEQFF.

This clonotype appeared many times. The chain employs TRBV20-1 and TRBJ2-7; 10 nucleotides line up with TRBD2. With V trimmed by 5 bases and J by 2 bases, 6 bases remained unmatched. CDR3 size: 14 residues. Germline V gene sequence: CDR1 DFQATT, CDR2 SNEGSKA (reference sequence). The CDR3 DNA is TGCAGTGCTTCTAGCGGGAGAGGACCCTACGAGCAGTACTTC. It is translated as CSASSGRGPYEQYF.

This clonotype was detected many times. The chain couples TRBV12-3 or TRBV12-4 to TRBJ2-7; D may be TRBD2 (5 bases). CDR3 length equals 16 residues. The V and J ends lost 4 bases and 4 bases respectively, with 20 bases between them. CDR3 sequence: CASSSRVGVVGYEQYF. The CDR3 DNA follows: TGTGCCAGCAGTTCTCGGGTGGGAGTTGTAGGATACGAGCAGTACTTC.

In its sample, this clonotype was seen a few times. The genes are TRBV20-1 and TRBJ1-3; D gene unclear. The CDR3 loop spans 14 amino acids. Trimming cost V 0 bases and J 2 bases, with 8 bases left between them. Germline values: CDR1 DFQATT, CDR2 SNEGSKA (reference sequence). The CDR3 sequence: CSARDGRTGNTIYF. CDR3 coding DNA: TGCAGTGCTAGAGATGGGAGGACTGGAAACACCATATATTTT.

The chain couples TRBV20-1 to TRBJ2-3; 9 positions agree with TRBD2. Trimming cost V 0 bases and J 2 bases; bases outside gene matches: 6. This CDR3 spans 16 amino acids. Germline V lookup: CDR1 DFQATT, CDR2 SNEGSKA (reference sequence). CDR3 sequence: CSARDPRTSDTDTQYF. In nucleotides, the CDR3 is TGCAGTGCTAGAGACCCGCGGACTAGCGACACAGATACGCAGTATTTT.

This clonotype was picked up many times. The DNA of the CDR3 is TGTGCCAGCACCCTTGGCGGGAGAGTCTACGAGCAGTACTTC. This translates into CASTLGGRVYEQYF. V is TRBV28 and J is TRBJ2-7; 7 bases are a match to TRBD2. From germline, CDR1 is MDHEN and CDR2 SYDVKM. V shed 7 bases and J 3 bases; nucleotides not matched to a gene: 9. The CDR3 covers 14 residues.

This clonotype appeared a few times. V and J are TRBV4-3 and TRBJ2-5, with D unresolved. The germline V gene encodes CDR1 LGHNA and CDR2 YSLEER. The CDR3 runs to 14 residues. Trimming shortened V by 0 bases and J by 4 bases, and 9 bases separated the two germline ends. The CDR3 spells CASSQDQTGETQYF. CDR3 nucleotides: TGCGCCAGCAGCCAAGACCAAACCGGAGAGACCCAGTACTTC.